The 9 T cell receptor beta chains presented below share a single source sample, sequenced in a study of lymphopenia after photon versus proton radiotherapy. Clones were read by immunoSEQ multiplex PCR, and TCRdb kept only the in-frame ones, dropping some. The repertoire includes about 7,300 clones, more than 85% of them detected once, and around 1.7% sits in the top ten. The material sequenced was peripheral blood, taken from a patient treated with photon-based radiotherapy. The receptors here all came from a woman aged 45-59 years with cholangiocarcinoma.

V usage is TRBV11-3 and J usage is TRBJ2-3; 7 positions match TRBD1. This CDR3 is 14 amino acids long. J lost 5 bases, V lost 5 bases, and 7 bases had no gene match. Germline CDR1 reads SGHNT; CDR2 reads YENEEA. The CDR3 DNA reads TGTGCCAGCAGCCTCGGGACAGACGGAGATACGCAGTATTTT. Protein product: CASSLGTDGDTQYF.

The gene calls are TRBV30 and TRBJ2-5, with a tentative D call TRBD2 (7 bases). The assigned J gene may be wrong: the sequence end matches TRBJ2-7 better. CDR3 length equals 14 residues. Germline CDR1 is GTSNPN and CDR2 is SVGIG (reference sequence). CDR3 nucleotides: TGTGCCTGGCGCCCTCCCGGGGGGCGCTACGAGCAGTACTTC. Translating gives CAWRPPGGRYEQYF.

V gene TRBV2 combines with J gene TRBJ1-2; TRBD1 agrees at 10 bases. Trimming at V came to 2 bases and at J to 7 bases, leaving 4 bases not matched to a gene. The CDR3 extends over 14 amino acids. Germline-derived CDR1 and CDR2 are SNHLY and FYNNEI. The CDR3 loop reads CASSEKGQGPGYTF. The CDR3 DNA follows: TGTGCCAGCAGTGAAAAGGGACAGGGGCCTGGCTACACCTTC.

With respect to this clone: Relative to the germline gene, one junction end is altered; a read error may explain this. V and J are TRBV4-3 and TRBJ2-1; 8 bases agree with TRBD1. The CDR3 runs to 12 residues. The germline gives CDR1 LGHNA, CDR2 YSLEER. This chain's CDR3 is CASSPRTGPSVF. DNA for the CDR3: TGCGCCAGCAGCCCTAGGACAGGGCCGTCGGTCTTC.

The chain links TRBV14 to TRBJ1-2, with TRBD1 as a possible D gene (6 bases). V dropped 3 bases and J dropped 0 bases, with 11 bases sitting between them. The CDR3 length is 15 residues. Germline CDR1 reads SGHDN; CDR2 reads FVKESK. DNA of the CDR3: TGTGCCAGCAGCCAGTCGGGACAAACTAACTATGGCTACACCTTC. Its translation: CASSQSGQTNYGYTF.

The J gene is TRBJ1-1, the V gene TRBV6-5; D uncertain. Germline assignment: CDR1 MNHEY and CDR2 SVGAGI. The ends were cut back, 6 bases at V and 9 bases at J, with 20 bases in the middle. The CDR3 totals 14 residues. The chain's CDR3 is CASSPWNDREKAFF. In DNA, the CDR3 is TGTGCCAGCAGCCCCTGGAACGATCGGGAAAAAGCTTTCTTT.

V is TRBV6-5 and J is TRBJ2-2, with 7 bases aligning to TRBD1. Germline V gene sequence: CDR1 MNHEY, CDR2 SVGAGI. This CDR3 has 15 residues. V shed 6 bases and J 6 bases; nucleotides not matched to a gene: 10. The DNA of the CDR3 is TGTGCCAGCAGGCCCGGGACAGTCGGCGCCGGGGAGCTGTTTTTT. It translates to CASRPGTVGAGELFF.

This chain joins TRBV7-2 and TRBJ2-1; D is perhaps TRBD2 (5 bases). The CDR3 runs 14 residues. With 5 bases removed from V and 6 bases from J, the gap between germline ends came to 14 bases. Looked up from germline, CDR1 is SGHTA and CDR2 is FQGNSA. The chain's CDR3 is CASSPPPTSNEQFF. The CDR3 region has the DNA TGTGCCAGCAGCCCCCCCCCTACTAGCAATGAGCAGTTCTTC. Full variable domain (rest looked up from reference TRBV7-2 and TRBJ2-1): GAGVSQSPSNKVTEKGKDVELRCDPISGHTALYWYRQSLGQGLEFLIYFQGNSAPDKSGLPSDRFSAERTGGSVSTLTIQRTQQEDSAVYLCASSPPPTSNEQFFGPGTRLTVL.

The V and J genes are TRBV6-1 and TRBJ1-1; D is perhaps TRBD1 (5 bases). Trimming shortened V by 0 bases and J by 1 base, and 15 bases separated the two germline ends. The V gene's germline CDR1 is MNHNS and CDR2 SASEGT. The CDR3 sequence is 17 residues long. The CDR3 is CASSEAVGRGRNTEAFF. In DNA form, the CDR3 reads TGTGCCAGCAGTGAAGCGGTTGGGAGGGGTAGGAACACTGAAGCTTTCTTT.